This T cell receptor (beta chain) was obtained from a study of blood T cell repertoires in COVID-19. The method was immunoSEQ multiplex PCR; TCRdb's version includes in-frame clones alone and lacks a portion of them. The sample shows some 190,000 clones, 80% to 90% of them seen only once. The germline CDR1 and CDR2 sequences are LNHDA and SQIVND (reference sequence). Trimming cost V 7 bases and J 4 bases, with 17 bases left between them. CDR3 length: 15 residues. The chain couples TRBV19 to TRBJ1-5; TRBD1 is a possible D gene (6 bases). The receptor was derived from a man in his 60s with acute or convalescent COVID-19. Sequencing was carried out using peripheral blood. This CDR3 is CASTGWTAQNQPQHF. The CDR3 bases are TGTGCCAGTACCGGCTGGACAGCTCAAAATCAGCCCCAGCATTTT.